This T cell receptor beta chain was documented in a study of cytomegalovirus exposure and HLA in healthy donors. It was with 60 Vbeta and 13 Jbeta primers that the PCR ran. Generated by immunoSEQ multiplex PCR, the TCRdb table keeps only in-frame clones and is missing some. The sample records fewer than 95,000 clones, around 81% being singletons. The germline V gene has CDR1 SGHNT and CDR2 YENEEA. CDR3 size: 14 residues. V lost 0 bases, J lost 6 bases, and 5 bases stayed unmatched. This clonotype was obtained from a man aged 18 to 29 in good health and CMV-seronegative. Input material: PBMCs. The V gene is TRBV11-3, the J gene TRBJ2-7; the match to TRBD1 covers 7 bases. CDR3 coding DNA: TGTGCCAGCAGCTTAGAGCAGACAGGGAGCGAGCAGTACTTC. Its protein is CASSLEQTGSEQYF.